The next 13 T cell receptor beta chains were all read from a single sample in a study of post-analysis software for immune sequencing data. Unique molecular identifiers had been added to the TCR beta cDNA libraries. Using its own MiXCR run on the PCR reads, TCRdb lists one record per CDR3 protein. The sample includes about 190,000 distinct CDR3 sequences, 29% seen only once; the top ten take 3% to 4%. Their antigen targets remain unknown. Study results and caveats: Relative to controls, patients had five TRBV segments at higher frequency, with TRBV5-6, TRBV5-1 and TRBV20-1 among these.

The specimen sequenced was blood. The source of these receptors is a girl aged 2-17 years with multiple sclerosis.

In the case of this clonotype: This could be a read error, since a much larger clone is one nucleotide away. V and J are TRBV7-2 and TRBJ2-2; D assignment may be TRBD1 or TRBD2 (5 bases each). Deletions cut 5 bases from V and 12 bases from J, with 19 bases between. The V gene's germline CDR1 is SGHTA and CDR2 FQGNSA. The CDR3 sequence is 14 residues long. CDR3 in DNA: TGTGCCAGCAGCCTCACAGAGGGATTGGGGCAGCTGTTTTTT. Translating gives CASSLTEGLGQLFF.

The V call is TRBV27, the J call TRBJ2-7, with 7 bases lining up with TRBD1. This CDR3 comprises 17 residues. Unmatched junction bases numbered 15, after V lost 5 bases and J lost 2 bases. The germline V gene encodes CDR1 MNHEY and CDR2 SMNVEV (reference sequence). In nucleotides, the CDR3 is TGTGCCAGCAGTCCAACCTACGTAGGGGGCCTTACCTACGAGCAGTACTTC. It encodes CASSPTYVGGLTYEQYF.

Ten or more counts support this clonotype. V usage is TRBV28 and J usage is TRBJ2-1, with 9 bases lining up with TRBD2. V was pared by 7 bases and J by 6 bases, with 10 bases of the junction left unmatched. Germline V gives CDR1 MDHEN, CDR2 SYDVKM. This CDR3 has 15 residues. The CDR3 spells CASNQGAGGVNEQFF. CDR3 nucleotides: TGTGCCAGCAACCAAGGGGCGGGAGGGGTCAATGAGCAGTTCTTC. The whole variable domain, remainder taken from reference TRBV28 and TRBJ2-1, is DVKVTQSSRYLVKRTGEKVFLECVQDMDHENMFWYRQDPGLGLRLIYFSYDVKMKEKGDIPEGYSVSREKKERFSLILESASTNQTSMYLCASNQGAGGVNEQFFGPGTRLTVL.

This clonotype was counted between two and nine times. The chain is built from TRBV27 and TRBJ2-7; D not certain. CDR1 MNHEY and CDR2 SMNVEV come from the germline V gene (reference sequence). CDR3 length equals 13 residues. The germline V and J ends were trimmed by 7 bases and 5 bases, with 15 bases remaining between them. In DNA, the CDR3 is TGTGCCAGCACATCCGGTGCAGGACACGAGCAGTACTTC. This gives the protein CASTSGAGHEQYF.

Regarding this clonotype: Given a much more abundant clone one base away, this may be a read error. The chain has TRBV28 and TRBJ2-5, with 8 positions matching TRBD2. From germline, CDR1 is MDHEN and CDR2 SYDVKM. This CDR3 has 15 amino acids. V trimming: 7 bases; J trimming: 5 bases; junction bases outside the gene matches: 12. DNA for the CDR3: TGTGCCAGCACCTCTAGGCGGGGGGTGAGCGAGACCCAGTACTTC. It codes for CASTSRRGVSETQYF. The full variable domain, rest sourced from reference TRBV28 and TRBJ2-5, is DVKVTQSSRYLVKRTGEKVFLECVQDMDHENMFWYRQDPGLGLRLIYFSYDVKMKEKGDIPEGYSVSREKKERFSLILESASTNQTSMYLCASTSRRGVSETQYFGPGTRLLVL.

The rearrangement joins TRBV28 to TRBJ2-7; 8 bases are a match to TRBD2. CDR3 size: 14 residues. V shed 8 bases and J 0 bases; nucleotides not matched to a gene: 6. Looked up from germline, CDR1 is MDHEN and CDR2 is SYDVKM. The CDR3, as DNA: TGTGCCAGCCGCCGGGGGGGGGCCTCCTACGAGCAGTACTTC. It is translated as CASRRGGASYEQYF. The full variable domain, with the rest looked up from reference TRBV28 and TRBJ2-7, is DVKVTQSSRYLVKRTGEKVFLECVQDMDHENMFWYRQDPGLGLRLIYFSYDVKMKEKGDIPEGYSVSREKKERFSLILESASTNQTSMYLCASRRGGASYEQYFGPGTRLTVT.

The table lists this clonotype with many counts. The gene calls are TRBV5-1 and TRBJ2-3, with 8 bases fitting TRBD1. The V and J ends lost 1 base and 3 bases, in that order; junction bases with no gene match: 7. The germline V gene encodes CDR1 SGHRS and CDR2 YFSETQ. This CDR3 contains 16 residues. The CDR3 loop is CASSLFGQGWTDTQYF. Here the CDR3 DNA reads TGCGCCAGCAGCTTGTTTGGACAGGGTTGGACAGATACGCAGTATTTT. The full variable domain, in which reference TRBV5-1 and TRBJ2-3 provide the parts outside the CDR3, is KAGVTQTPRYLIKTRGQQVTLSCSPISGHRSVSWYQQTPGQGLQFLFEYFSETQRNKGNFPGRFSGRQFSNSRSEMNVSTLELGDSALYLCASSLFGQGWTDTQYFGPGTRLTVL.

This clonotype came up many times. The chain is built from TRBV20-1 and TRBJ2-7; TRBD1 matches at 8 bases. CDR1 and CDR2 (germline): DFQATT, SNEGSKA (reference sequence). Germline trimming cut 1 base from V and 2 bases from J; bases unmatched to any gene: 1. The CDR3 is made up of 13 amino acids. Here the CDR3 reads CSARGTGTYEQYF. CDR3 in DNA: TGCAGTGCTAGAGGGACAGGGACCTACGAGCAGTACTTC.

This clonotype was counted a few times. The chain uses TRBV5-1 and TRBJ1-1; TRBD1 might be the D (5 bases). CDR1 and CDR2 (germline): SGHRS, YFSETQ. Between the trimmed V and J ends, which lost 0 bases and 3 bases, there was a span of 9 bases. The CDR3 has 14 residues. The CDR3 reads CASSLAGGDTEAFF. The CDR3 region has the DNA TGCGCCAGCAGCTTGGCCGGGGGGGACACTGAAGCTTTCTTT.

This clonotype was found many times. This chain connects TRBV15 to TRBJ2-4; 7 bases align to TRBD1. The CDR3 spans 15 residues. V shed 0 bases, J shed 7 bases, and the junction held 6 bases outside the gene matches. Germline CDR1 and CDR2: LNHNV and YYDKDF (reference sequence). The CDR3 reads CATSRDDRVTNIQYF. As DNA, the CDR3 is TGTGCCACCAGCAGAGATGACAGGGTGACGAACATTCAGTACTTC. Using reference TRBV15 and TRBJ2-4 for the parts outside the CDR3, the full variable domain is DAMVIQNPRYQVTQFGKPVTLSCSQTLNHNVMYWYQQKSSQAPKLLFHYYDKDFNNEADTPDNFQSRRPNTSFCFLDIRSPGLGDTAMYLCATSRDDRVTNIQYFGAGTRLSVL.

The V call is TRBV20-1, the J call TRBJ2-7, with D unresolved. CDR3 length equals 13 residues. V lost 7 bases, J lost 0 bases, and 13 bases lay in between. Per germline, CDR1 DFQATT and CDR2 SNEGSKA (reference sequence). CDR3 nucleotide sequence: TGCAGTGTCGCGCAGACGAGCTCCTACGAGCAGTACTTC. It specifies CSVAQTSSYEQYF.

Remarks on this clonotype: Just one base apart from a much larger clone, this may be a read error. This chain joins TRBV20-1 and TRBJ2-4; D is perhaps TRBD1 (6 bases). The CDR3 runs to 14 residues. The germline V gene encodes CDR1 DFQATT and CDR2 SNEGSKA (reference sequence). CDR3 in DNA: TGCAGTGCTATCGCACAGGGCGCCAAAAACATTCGGTACTTC. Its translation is CSAIAQGAKNIRYF.

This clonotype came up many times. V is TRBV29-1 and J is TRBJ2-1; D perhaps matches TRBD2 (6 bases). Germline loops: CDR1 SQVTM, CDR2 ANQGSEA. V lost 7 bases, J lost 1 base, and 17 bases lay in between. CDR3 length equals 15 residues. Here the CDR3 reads CSEAGIRGSYNEQFF. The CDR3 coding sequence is TGCAGCGAGGCGGGGATACGAGGGTCCTACAATGAGCAGTTCTTC.